The 27 T cell receptor beta chains presented below share a single source sample, sequenced in a study of shared clonotypes between healthy human individuals. Sequenced by immunoSEQ multiplex PCR; TCRdb stores in-frame clones only, minus some. Here the sample spans about 490,000 clones, less than 80% being singletons. The sample consisted of PBMCs. The origin of the receptors is a woman aged 40 to 55 in good health. Some clones in this sample may be carry-over from other donors' samples.

This chain joins TRBV6-1 and TRBJ2-5, with a possible D match to TRBD1 (6 bases). Trimming took off 2 bases at V and 2 bases at J, with 9 bases between the two ends. This CDR3 spans 14 amino acids. Germline assignment: CDR1 MNHNS and CDR2 SASEGT. In nucleotides, the CDR3 is TGTGCCAGCAGTGAACTCAGGGGACAAGAGACCCAGTACTTC. It encodes CASSELRGQETQYF.

The chain joins TRBV18 to TRBJ2-6; D unclear. From germline, CDR1 is KGHSH and CDR2 LQKENI. V lost 0 bases, J lost 3 bases, and 3 bases lay in between. The CDR3 consists of 14 residues. CDR3: CASSPPIGANVLTF. In DNA, the CDR3 is TGTGCCAGCTCACCACCGATTGGGGCCAACGTCCTGACTTTC. Together with reference TRBV18 and TRBJ2-6, the CDR3 gives the full variable domain: NAGVMQNPRHLVRRRGQEARLRCSPMKGHSHVYWYRQLPEEGLKFMVYLQKENIIDESGMPKERFSAEFPKEGPSILRIQQVVRGDSAAYFCASSPPIGANVLTFGAGSRLTVL.

Of note for this clone: This may come from a read error, since a much larger clone is one base off. The chain is built from TRBV5-4 and TRBJ2-1, with D unclear. The V and J ends lost 4 bases and 6 bases respectively, with 14 bases between them. The germline gives CDR1 SGHNT, CDR2 YYREEE (reference sequence). The CDR3 loop spans 14 amino acids. CDR3 region: CASSLRNQCNEQFF. The CDR3 DNA is TGTGCCAGCAGCCTGAGAAACCAATGCAATGAGCAGTTCTTC.

This clone was observed once. This chain uses TRBV6-1 with TRBJ1-1; a weak D match, TRBD1 (6 bases). Germline loops: CDR1 MNHNS, CDR2 SASEGT. CDR3 length: 13 residues. Trimming left V 2 bases short and J 7 bases short, with 11 bases between. The CDR3 DNA sequence: TGTGCCAGCAGTGAACGACAGGTGAATGAAGCTTTCTTT. Its protein is CASSERQVNEAFF.

This rearrangement joins TRBV11-1 to TRBJ2-1, with 8 bases identical to TRBD1. Germline CDR1 and CDR2: SGHAT and FQDESV (reference sequence). The junction had 6 bases not matched to a gene; V was cut back by 2 bases and J by 9 bases. The length of the CDR3 is 14 residues. The CDR3 sequence: CASSLQQGAVEQFF. In DNA form, the CDR3 reads TGTGCCAGCAGCTTACAGCAGGGGGCAGTTGAGCAGTTCTTC.

V and J are TRBV2 and TRBJ2-1; no firm D call. The CDR3 runs 12 residues. CDR1 and CDR2 from the germline V gene are SNHLY and FYNNEI. The V end lost 6 bases, the J end lost 7 bases, and 10 bases lay between the germline ends. The CDR3 DNA reads TGTGCCAGCAGGACGCAGAGGAATGAGCAGTTCTTC. Its protein is CASRTQRNEQFF.

This clone was seen ten or more times. The chain links TRBV6-4 to TRBJ1-5; D is undetermined. The CDR3 runs 13 residues. Germline-derived CDR1 and CDR2 are MRHNA and SNTAGT. Trimming removed 3 bases from V and 4 bases from J, with 7 bases in between. The CDR3 loop reads CASSEDLNQPQHF. DNA for the CDR3: TGTGCCAGCAGTGAGGATCTAAATCAGCCCCAGCATTTT.

This clone was counted a single time. The chain joins TRBV28 to TRBJ2-7; a weak D match, TRBD1 (6 bases). The CDR3 spans 18 residues. Germline lookup yields CDR1 MDHEN and CDR2 SYDVKM. V lost 4 bases and J 12 bases, leaving 34 bases between the germline ends. For the CDR3, the DNA is TGTGCCAGCAGTTCCCCACGAACCTCGGGACACCCTCGGGTTGATCGGTACTTC. The encoded protein is CASSSPRTSGHPRVDRYF.

The chain joins TRBV5-1 to TRBJ2-1; 7 bases fit TRBD1. The germline V gene encodes CDR1 SGHRS and CDR2 YFSETQ. V was clipped by 0 bases and J by 6 bases; unmatched bases: 0. This CDR3 region has 13 residues. The CDR3 region has the DNA TGCGCCAGCAGCTTGGGACAGGGCAATGAGCAGTTCTTC. As protein: CASSLGQGNEQFF.

The genes are TRBV19 and TRBJ1-1; no definite D call. CDR3 length: 13 residues. Germline V gene data show CDR1 as LNHDA and CDR2 as SQIVND (reference sequence). V was cut by 10 bases and J by 6 bases, with 18 bases left in between. CDR3 in amino acids: CATTGLGFAEAFF. The DNA of the CDR3 is TGTGCCACCACCGGTTTGGGGTTTGCTGAAGCTTTCTTT. Full variable domain (rest looked up from reference TRBV19 and TRBJ1-1): DGGITQSPKYLFRKEGQNVTLSCEQNLNHDAMYWYRQDPGQGLRLIYYSQIVNDFQKGDIAEGYSVSREKKESFPLTVTSAQKNPTAFYLCATTGLGFAEAFFGQGTRLTVV.

V usage is TRBV19 and J usage is TRBJ1-1; D gene uncertain. Trimming left V 3 bases short and J 11 bases short, with 16 bases between. This CDR3 is built from 13 residues. Germline CDR1 and CDR2: LNHDA and SQIVND (reference sequence). The CDR3 DNA follows: TGTGCCAGTAGTATGGGAGGGCCCCTCGGGGCTTTCTTT. It translates to CASSMGGPLGAFF. The variable domain in full, with the rest retrieved from reference TRBV19 and TRBJ1-1, is DGGITQSPKYLFRKEGQNVTLSCEQNLNHDAMYWYRQDPGQGLRLIYYSQIVNDFQKGDIAEGYSVSREKKESFPLTVTSAQKNPTAFYLCASSMGGPLGAFFGQGTRLTVV.

The chain couples TRBV30 to TRBJ2-5, with 12 bases that match TRBD2. Germline CDR1 is GTSNPN and CDR2 is SVGIG (reference sequence). This CDR3 spans 15 amino acids. V shed 1 base and J 5 bases; nucleotides not matched to a gene: 5. The CDR3 DNA reads TGTGCCTGGAGTGGACTAGCGGGAGACGGGGAGACCCAGTACTTC. It specifies CAWSGLAGDGETQYF.

The chain uses TRBV10-2 and TRBJ1-5, with 7 nucleotides matching TRBD1. Germline CDR1 WSHSY, CDR2 SAAADI. The CDR3 has 18 residues. Losses at the gene ends were 0 bases for V and 3 bases for J; bases not matched to a gene: 11. The CDR3 bases are TGCGCCAGCAGTGAGTCCGGGGCTAGGGGGCCGGTCAATCAGCCCCAGCATTTT. It is translated as CASSESGARGPVNQPQHF.

This clone has just one count. This chain uses TRBV29-1 with TRBJ2-3; 9 bases align to TRBD1. CDR3 length: 14 residues. Germline V CDR1 and CDR2: SQVTM, ANQGSEA. V lost 6 bases, J lost 4 bases, and 8 bases stayed unmatched. The CDR3 region has the DNA TGCAGCGTGATACCGGGACAGGGCGCAGATACGCAGTATTTT. Its protein product is CSVIPGQGADTQYF.

Sample share makes this clone medium-sized. Other DNA sequences of this sample code for an identical CDR3. The chain couples TRBV4-1 to TRBJ2-7; the D is unclear. V was shortened by 2 bases and J by 4 bases, with 9 bases between the two germline ends. CDR1 MGHRA and CDR2 YSYEKL come from the germline V gene. This CDR3 is built from 13 residues. The CDR3 DNA reads TGCGCCAGCAGCCAACTAGTGGGGTACGAGCAGTACTTC. Translating it yields CASSQLVGYEQYF.

J is TRBJ2-7 and V is TRBV28; 9 nucleotides line up with TRBD2. The CDR3 runs 18 residues. The V gene's germline CDR1 is MDHEN and CDR2 SYDVKM. Trimming took 3 bases from V and 0 from J; bases not matched to a gene: 12. As DNA, the CDR3 is TGTGCCAGCAGTTTTGGAGCTAGCGGGATTGACTACTCCTACGAGCAGTACTTC. Translation: CASSFGASGIDYSYEQYF.

This clone was detected ten times or more. In the same sample, other DNA sequences code for this CDR3. The chain joins TRBV30 to TRBJ1-1; D ambiguous. This CDR3 has 13 residues. Deletions cut 4 bases from V and 3 bases from J, with 12 bases between. Germline-derived CDR1 and CDR2 are GTSNPN and SVGIG (reference sequence). As DNA, the CDR3 is TGTGCCTGGAATCGGGATTTGTACACTGAAGCTTTCTTT. Protein sequence: CAWNRDLYTEAFF. Complete variable domain (other parts from reference TRBV30 and TRBJ1-1): SQTIHQWPATLVQPVGSPLSLECTVEGTSNPNLYWYRQAAGRGLQLLFYSVGIGQISSEVPQNLSASRPQDRQFILSSKKLLLSDSGFYLCAWNRDLYTEAFFGQGTRLTVV.

The V gene is TRBV2, the J gene TRBJ2-1; TRBD1 matches at 7 bases. The V gene's germline CDR1 is SNHLY and CDR2 FYNNEI. The CDR3 has 16 amino acids. J was trimmed by 6 bases and V by 4 bases; bases with no gene match: 12. As DNA, the CDR3 is TGTGCCAGCAGTGGTTGGGACAGCCCCCTTCTCAATGAGCAGTTCTTC. This translates into CASSGWDSPLLNEQFF.

This clone was observed a handful of times. The genes are TRBV11-2 and TRBJ2-7; 7 bases are a match to TRBD1. V gave up 3 bases and J gave up 3 bases; unmatched junction bases: 5. CDR3 size: 14 residues. The germline V gene encodes CDR1 SGHAT and CDR2 FQNNGV. For the CDR3, the DNA is TGTGCCAGCAGCTTCCGGGACAGCGACTACGAGCAGTACTTC. Translated: CASSFRDSDYEQYF.

The CDR3 nucleotides read TGTGCCAGCAGTTACTCGGGGGGGGCGGCGGAGACCCAGTACTTC. Protein sequence: CASSYSGGAAETQYF. The chain combines TRBV6-5 with TRBJ2-5; tentatively, D is TRBD2 (7 bases). V was cut by 0 bases and J by 5 bases, with 13 bases left in between. CDR3 length equals 15 residues. Germline assignment: CDR1 MNHEY and CDR2 SVGAGI.

The gene calls are TRBV6-6 and TRBJ1-2, with D maybe TRBD1 (5 bases). The CDR3 is 15 amino acids. Trimming cost V 6 bases and J 4 bases, with 18 bases left between them. Looked up from germline, CDR1 is MNHNY and CDR2 is SVGAGI (reference sequence). In DNA, the CDR3 is TGTGCCAGCAGGCCAGGGAACCTGGAGGCCTATGGCTACACCTTC. Amino acid sequence: CASRPGNLEAYGYTF.

V gene TRBV30 combines with J gene TRBJ2-7; TRBD1 matches 8 bases. The CDR3 totals 15 residues. Trimming removed 3 bases from V and 4 bases from J; junction bases left unmatched: 11. Germline CDR1 and CDR2: GTSNPN and SVGIG (reference sequence). CDR3 sequence (DNA): TGTGCCTGGAGGGGGGGACAGGTATTAAGGTACGAGCAGTACTTC. It codes for CAWRGGQVLRYEQYF.

Regarding this clone: With a far larger clone one base away, a read error is the likely cause. The CDR3 region has the DNA TGCGCCAGCAGCCAAGAAGCCGGGACAGGCGGTGAGACCCGGTACTTC. It specifies CASSQEAGTGGETRYF. The chain couples TRBV4-3 to TRBJ2-5, with 8 bases lining up with TRBD1. From germline, CDR1 is LGHNA and CDR2 YSLEER. There are 16 residues in the CDR3.

This clone was counted once. The gene calls are TRBV28 and TRBJ2-7, with 9 bases that match TRBD2. The germline CDR1 and CDR2 sequences are MDHEN and SYDVKM. The CDR3 is 14 residues long. V lost 3 bases to trimming and J lost 2 bases; unmatched junction nucleotides: 2. CDR3 loop: CASSLPSGTYEQYF. The CDR3 bases are TGTGCCAGCAGTTTGCCTAGCGGGACCTACGAGCAGTACTTC.

This clone has more than one count but fewer than ten. The chain recombines TRBV18 with TRBJ2-7, with TRBD1 as a possible D gene (6 bases). V was cut by 0 bases and J by 4 bases, with 10 bases left in between. The CDR3 spans 14 residues. Germline CDR1 reads KGHSH; CDR2 reads LQKENI. CDR3 in amino acids: CASSPPSDRYEQYF. For the CDR3, the DNA is TGTGCCAGCTCACCACCGTCGGACAGATACGAGCAGTACTTC.

The chain couples TRBV19 to TRBJ2-5, with TRBD1 matching over 8 bases. Per the germline V gene, CDR1 is LNHDA and CDR2 is SQIVND (reference sequence). Unmatched junction bases numbered 5, after V lost 1 base and J lost 4 bases. The CDR3 totals 15 residues. This CDR3 is CASSIVQGAGETQYF. CDR3 DNA sequence: TGTGCCAGTAGTATAGTCCAGGGGGCCGGAGAGACCCAGTACTTC.

The rearrangement joins TRBV2 to TRBJ2-3, with 11 bases that match TRBD2. The V gene's germline CDR1 is SNHLY and CDR2 FYNNEI. The CDR3 totals 19 residues. Germline trimming cut 3 bases from V and 0 bases from J; bases unmatched to any gene: 11. The CDR3 nucleotides are TGTGCCAGCAGTGATAGGGGACTAGCGGACACTTATAGCACAGATACGCAGTATTTT. Its translation: CASSDRGLADTYSTDTQYF.